The rows below give T cell receptor beta chains drawn from one sample of a study of cytomegalovirus exposure and HLA in healthy donors. Some clones are missing from TCRdb's copy, which holds only in-frame ones; the method was immunoSEQ multiplex PCR. The profile covers 90,000 to 130,000 clones, with around 64% appearing a single time and roughly 2% taken by the ten largest. The sequencing input was PBMCs. These receptors all come from a woman in her twenties or thirties in good health and CMV-seronegative. Each CDR3 is given with its conserved first and last residue.

>TRBJ2-7|TRBV7-9
CASSFRGGEQYF
>TRBJ2-5|TRBV7-3
CASSLTGGRETQYF
>TRBJ2-5|TRBV2
CASSELAGGETQYF
>TRBJ2-3|TRBV11-2
CASTGQGPSTDTQYF
>TRBJ1-1|TRBV7-9
CASSLGGSLGEAFF
>TRBJ1-2|TRBV6-6
CASTPGDGYTF
>TRBJ2-3|TRBV28
CASLRVPDTQYF
>TRBJ2-1|TRBV7-2
CASRGGSLFF
>TRBJ2-7|TRBV6-1
CASSEASGYYEQYF
>TRBJ2-2|TRBV11-3
CASSLGQGYTGELFF
>TRBJ2-2|TRBV9
CASLSGSGTGELFF
>TRBJ2-7|TRBV5-5
CASSFGQGPYEQYF
>TRBJ2-1|TRBV9
CASSAQGLADYNEQFF
>TRBJ1-2|TRBV27
CASSSTANYGYTF
>TRBJ1-4|TRBV11-1
CASSLGQGAEKLFF
>TRBJ2-2|TRBV10-3
CAIKRQIANTGELFF
>TRBJ2-1|TRBV5-1
CASSVGLAGGSGEQFF
>TRBJ2-1|TRBV19
CASSGQIYNEQFF
>TRBJ2-1|TRBV4-2
CASSQAGSSYNEQFF
>TRBJ2-3|TRBV28
CASSLSRFTDTQYF
>TRBJ2-7|TRBV30
CAWSLEYEQYF
>TRBJ2-7|TRBV6-1
CASRGIGGPVGEQYF
>TRBJ2-7|TRBV30
CALSTSGPSYEQYF
>TRBJ1-2|TRBV2
CASSPPSNYGYTF
>TRBJ1-4|TRBV27
CASSSGTGVGEKLFF
>TRBJ2-7|TRBV6-5
CASSSDTYEQYF
>TRBJ2-1|TRBV28
CASSFRTSYYEQFF
>TRBJ2-1|TRBV7-9
CASSSTKGIGEQFF
>TRBJ2-7|TRBV27
CASSPFMDSRYEQYF
>TRBJ2-4|TRBV19
CASKRRVTSGSPAGDIQYF
>TRBJ1-5|TRBV6-1
CASSVDTHQPQHF
>TRBJ2-1|TRBV6-1
CASSGTSGSSNEQFF
>TRBJ2-5|TRBV5-1
CASKKGSALGGETQYF
>TRBJ1-5|TRBV28
CASSLPPGDQPQHF
>TRBJ2-3|TRBV28
CASSQALDTQYF
>TRBJ2-7|TRBV29-1
CSVPASGRVEQYF
>TRBJ1-2|TRBV7-9
CASSLERGRDYGYTF
>TRBJ2-7|TRBV6-6
CASRMTSGDYEQYF